This T cell receptor (beta chain) comes out of a study of T cell changes during pregnancy in multiple sclerosis. CDR3 size: 14 residues. Between the trimmed V and J ends, which lost 7 bases and 0 bases, there was a span of 13 bases. Germline V lookup: CDR1 MNHNS, CDR2 SASEGT. Only in-frame clones appear in the TCRdb table, and some are missing; sequencing was by immunoSEQ multiplex PCR. The sample lists about 40,000 clones, 90% occurring once. The V and J genes are TRBV6-1 and TRBJ2-7, with D perhaps TRBD2 (7 bases). This clonotype was sampled from a female donor with multiple sclerosis, enrolled in a pregnancy study. This specimen was CD4+ T cells from peripheral blood mononuclear cells, taken in the third trimester of pregnancy. CDR3 sequence reads: CASIRGGSSYEQYF. For the CDR3, the DNA is TGTGCCAGCATCAGGGGAGGGAGCTCCTACGAGCAGTACTTC.